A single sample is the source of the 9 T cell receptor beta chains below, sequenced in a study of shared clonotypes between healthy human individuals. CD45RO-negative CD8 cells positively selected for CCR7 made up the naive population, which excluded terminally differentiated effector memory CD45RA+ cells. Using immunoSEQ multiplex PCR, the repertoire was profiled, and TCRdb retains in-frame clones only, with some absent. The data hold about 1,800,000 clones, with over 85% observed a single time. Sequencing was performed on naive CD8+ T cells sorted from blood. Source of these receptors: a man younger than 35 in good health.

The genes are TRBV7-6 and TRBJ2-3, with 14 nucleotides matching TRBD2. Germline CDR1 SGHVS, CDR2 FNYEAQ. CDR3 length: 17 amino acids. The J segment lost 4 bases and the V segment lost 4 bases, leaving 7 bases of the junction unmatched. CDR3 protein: CASSSGLAGGEADTQYF. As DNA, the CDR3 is TGTGCCAGCAGCTCAGGACTAGCGGGAGGTGAGGCAGATACGCAGTATTTT.

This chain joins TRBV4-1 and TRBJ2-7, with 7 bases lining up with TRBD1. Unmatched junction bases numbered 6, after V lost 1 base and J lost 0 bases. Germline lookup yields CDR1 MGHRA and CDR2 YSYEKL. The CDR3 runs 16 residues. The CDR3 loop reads CASSQVETGTSYEQYF. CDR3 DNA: TGCGCCAGCAGCCAAGTAGAGACAGGGACCTCCTACGAGCAGTACTTC.

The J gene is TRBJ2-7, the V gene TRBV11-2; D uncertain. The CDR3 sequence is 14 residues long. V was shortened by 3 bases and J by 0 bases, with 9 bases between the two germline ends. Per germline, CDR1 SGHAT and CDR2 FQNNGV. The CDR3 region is CASSFRRTSYEQYF. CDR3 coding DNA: TGTGCCAGCAGCTTCCGCAGAACCTCCTACGAGCAGTACTTC.

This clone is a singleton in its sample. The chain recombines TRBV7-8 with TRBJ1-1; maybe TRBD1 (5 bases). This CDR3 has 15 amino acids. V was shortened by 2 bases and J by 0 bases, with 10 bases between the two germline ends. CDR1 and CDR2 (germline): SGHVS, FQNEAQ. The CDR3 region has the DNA TGTGCCAGCAGCTTAATGGCAGGGCTGAACACTGAAGCTTTCTTT. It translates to CASSLMAGLNTEAFF.

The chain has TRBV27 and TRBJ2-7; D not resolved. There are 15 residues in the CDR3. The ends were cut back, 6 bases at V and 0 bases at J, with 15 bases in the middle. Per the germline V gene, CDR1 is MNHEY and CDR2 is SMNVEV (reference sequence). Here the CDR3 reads CASRGFTESSYEQYF. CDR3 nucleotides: TGTGCCAGCAGGGGTTTTACTGAAAGCTCCTACGAGCAGTACTTC.

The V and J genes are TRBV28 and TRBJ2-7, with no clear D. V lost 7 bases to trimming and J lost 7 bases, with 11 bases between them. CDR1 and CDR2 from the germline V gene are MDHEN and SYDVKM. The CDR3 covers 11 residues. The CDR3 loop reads CASTQGWEQYF. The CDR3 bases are TGTGCCAGCACGCAAGGGTGGGAGCAGTACTTC.

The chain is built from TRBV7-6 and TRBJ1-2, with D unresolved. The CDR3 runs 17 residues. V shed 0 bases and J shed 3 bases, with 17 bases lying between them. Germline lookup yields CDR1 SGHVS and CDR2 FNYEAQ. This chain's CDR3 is CASSLAHREIFDYGYTF. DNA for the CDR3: TGTGCCAGCAGCTTAGCCCACCGGGAAATTTTCGACTATGGCTACACCTTC. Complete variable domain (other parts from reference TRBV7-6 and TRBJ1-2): GAGVSQSPRYKVTKRGQDVALRCDPISGHVSLYWYRQALGQGPEFLTYFNYEAQQDKSGLPNDRFSAERPEGSISTLTIQRTEQRDSAMYRCASSLAHREIFDYGYTFGSGTRLTVV.

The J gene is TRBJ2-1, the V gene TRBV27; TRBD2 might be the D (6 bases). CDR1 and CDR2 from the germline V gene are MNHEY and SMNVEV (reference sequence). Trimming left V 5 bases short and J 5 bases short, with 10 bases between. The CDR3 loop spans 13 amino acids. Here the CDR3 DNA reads TGTGCCAGCAGTATAATAGCGGACAATGAGCAGTTCTTC. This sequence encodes CASSIIADNEQFF.

The CDR3 here is CASRDSGGAVDTQYF. CDR3 nucleotides: TGTGCCAGCAGGGATAGCGGGGGGGCCGTGGATACGCAGTATTTT. The chain combines TRBV7-2 with TRBJ2-3; 11 bases agree with TRBD2. From germline, CDR1 is SGHTA and CDR2 FQGNSA. The ends lost 6 bases at V and 6 bases at J; junction bases unmatched: 8. This CDR3 comprises 15 residues. The whole variable domain, filled in from reference TRBV7-2 and TRBJ2-3, reads GAGVSQSPSNKVTEKGKDVELRCDPISGHTALYWYRQSLGQGLEFLIYFQGNSAPDKSGLPSDRFSAERTGGSVSTLTIQRTQQEDSAVYLCASRDSGGAVDTQYFGPGTRLTVL.